What follows are 26 T cell receptor beta chains derived from one specimen sequenced in a study of blood T cell repertoires in COVID-19. Clones were read by immunoSEQ multiplex PCR, and TCRdb kept only the in-frame ones, dropping some. Of some 50,000 clones listed, 70% to 85% are singletons. Sequenced sample: peripheral blood. The receptors derive from a human donor in a cohort sampled during active COVID-19.

V is TRBV6-5 and J is TRBJ2-2; TRBD1 might be the D (6 bases). Germline loops: CDR1 MNHEY, CDR2 SVGAGI. This CDR3 contains 16 residues. Trimming left V 4 bases short and J 5 bases short, with 17 bases between. The CDR3, as DNA: TGTGCCAGCAGTTCCCCCTCCAGGGGTCGAACCGGGGAGCTGTTTTTT. Protein sequence: CASSSPSRGRTGELFF.

The genes are TRBV10-3 and TRBJ1-2; TRBD1 aligns across 12 bases. V was clipped by 5 bases and J by 8 bases; unmatched bases: 6. Germline loops: CDR1 ENHRY, CDR2 SYGVKD. This CDR3 region has 14 residues. In DNA, the CDR3 is TGTGCCATCAGTTCGGGACAGGGGGCGAGAGGCTACACCTTC. Translating gives CAISSGQGARGYTF.

The chain uses TRBV18 and TRBJ1-1, with D possibly matching TRBD1 (6 bases). CDR3 length equals 16 residues. V lost 3 bases, J lost 2 bases, and 16 bases lay in between. The germline V gene has CDR1 KGHSH and CDR2 LQKENI. CDR3 protein: CASSPQAPDSNTEAFF. DNA of the CDR3: TGTGCCAGCTCACCCCAAGCCCCGGACAGCAACACTGAAGCTTTCTTT.

The J gene is TRBJ2-1, the V gene TRBV19, with TRBD2 identical over 10 bases. This CDR3 region has 17 residues. The J segment lost 5 bases and the V segment lost 5 bases, leaving 12 bases of the junction unmatched. CDR1 and CDR2 (germline): LNHDA, SQIVND (reference sequence). DNA for the CDR3: TGTGCCAGTAGTCTGACAGCGGGGGGGACAACTAACAATGAGCAGTTCTTC. Translating gives CASSLTAGGTTNNEQFF.

This clone has just a few counts. The chain uses TRBV5-4 and TRBJ1-2, with D possibly matching TRBD1 (6 bases). Trimming removed 3 bases at V and 8 bases at J, with 17 bases between. CDR1 and CDR2 (germline): SGHNT, YYREEE (reference sequence). The CDR3 is made up of 14 amino acids. CDR3 amino acids: CASSSDTGRDGYTF. CDR3 coding DNA: TGTGCCAGCAGCTCGGATACAGGGAGGGACGGCTACACCTTC.

V is TRBV19 and J is TRBJ2-2, with 9 bases aligning to TRBD2. CDR3 length equals 17 residues. The ends lost 5 bases at V and 6 bases at J; junction bases unmatched: 13. The germline gives CDR1 LNHDA, CDR2 SQIVND (reference sequence). CDR3 sequence (DNA): TGTGCCAGTAGTCCACCCAGATCAGCGGGAGGTCCCGGGGAGCTGTTTTTT. As protein: CASSPPRSAGGPGELFF.

The CDR3 DNA sequence: TGTGCCAGCAGCTTAGGGCAGGGGTTGGCTGAAGCTTTCTTT. Its protein is CASSLGQGLAEAFF. The gene calls are TRBV7-9 and TRBJ1-1, with TRBD1 as a possible D gene (6 bases). CDR3 length equals 14 residues. CDR1 SEHNR and CDR2 FQNEAQ come from the germline V gene (reference sequence). V lost 1 base, J lost 6 bases, and 12 bases lay in between. Supplemented by reference TRBV7-9 and TRBJ1-1, the full variable domain reads DTGVSQNPRHKITKRGQNVTFRCDPISEHNRLYWYRQTLGQGPEFLTYFQNEAQLEKSRLLSDRFSAERPKGSFSTLEIQRTEQGDSAMYLCASSLGQGLAEAFFGQGTRLTVV.

This chain links TRBV11-2 with TRBJ1-1; D possibly corresponds to TRBD1 (5 bases). Germline V lookup: CDR1 SGHAT, CDR2 FQNNGV. The CDR3 is 15 residues long. The V end was cut by 1 base, the J end by 1 base, with 10 bases between. This chain's CDR3 is CASSLAGRGNTEAFF. The CDR3 DNA reads as TGTGCCAGCAGCTTAGCAGGGCGGGGGAACACTGAAGCTTTCTTT.

The rearrangement links TRBV13 to TRBJ2-5; 10 bases map to TRBD2. The CDR3 length is 17 residues. Germline V gene lookup returns CDR1 PRHDT and CDR2 FYEKMQ (reference sequence). V lost 1 base to trimming and J lost 0 bases; unmatched junction nucleotides: 5. CDR3 nucleotides: TGTGCCAGCAGCTTAGTTGGTCTAGCGGGGGACCAAGAGACCCAGTACTTC. This encodes CASSLVGLAGDQETQYF.

The chain is built from TRBV18 and TRBJ2-3; TRBD1 might be the D (6 bases). This CDR3 has 16 residues. Germline V gene lookup returns CDR1 KGHSH and CDR2 LQKENI. Trimming removed 6 bases from V and 2 bases from J, with 18 bases in between. The CDR3 nucleotides read TGTGCCAGCTCCCCTTTACCACAGGGTCCCACAGATACGCAGTATTTT. It encodes CASSPLPQGPTDTQYF.

The V call is TRBV30, the J call TRBJ2-7; 7 bases fit TRBD1. The CDR3 totals 14 residues. Looked up from germline, CDR1 is GTSNPN and CDR2 is SVGIG (reference sequence). The V and J ends lost 1 base and 5 bases, in that order; junction bases with no gene match: 8. The CDR3 reads CAWSGQGKGHEQYF. For the CDR3, the DNA is TGTGCCTGGAGTGGACAGGGAAAGGGCCACGAGCAGTACTTC.

This chain uses TRBV5-1 with TRBJ2-3; 8 bases line up with TRBD2. V gave up 1 base and J gave up 2 bases; unmatched junction bases: 3. The CDR3 contains 15 residues. Per the germline V gene, CDR1 is SGHRS and CDR2 is YFSETQ. The CDR3 nucleotides read TGCGCCAGCAGCTTGCGGGAGGGATCCACAGATACGCAGTATTTT. Translating it yields CASSLREGSTDTQYF.

In its sample, this clone was seen once. The J gene is TRBJ2-2, the V gene TRBV7-9; D is perhaps TRBD2 (6 bases). The CDR3 length is 16 residues. Trimming took off 6 bases at V and 1 base at J, with 15 bases between the two ends. In germline, CDR1 is SEHNR, CDR2 FQNEAQ (reference sequence). The CDR3 sequence is CASSLRGPQNTGELFF. The CDR3 DNA follows: TGTGCCAGCAGTCTGCGGGGACCCCAGAACACCGGGGAGCTGTTTTTT. The full variable domain, with the rest looked up from reference TRBV7-9 and TRBJ2-2, is DTGVSQNPRHKITKRGQNVTFRCDPISEHNRLYWYRQTLGQGPEFLTYFQNEAQLEKSRLLSDRFSAERPKGSFSTLEIQRTEQGDSAMYLCASSLRGPQNTGELFFGEGSRLTVL.

The J gene is TRBJ1-6, the V gene TRBV6-5; 7 bases are shared with TRBD1. The germline V gene has CDR1 MNHEY and CDR2 SVGAGI. With V trimmed by 4 bases and J by 9 bases, 6 bases remained unmatched. CDR3 size: 14 residues. The CDR3 DNA reads as TGTGCCAGCAGTTTACAGGGGTCTGGTTCACCCCTCCACTTT. Encoded protein: CASSLQGSGSPLHF.

A single count supports this clone. The chain couples TRBV3-1 (or the pseudogene TRBV3-2) to TRBJ1-6, with TRBD1 matching 8 bases. Germline trimming cut 1 base from V and 4 bases from J; bases unmatched to any gene: 9. The CDR3 is 18 residues long. The germline CDR1 and CDR2 sequences are LGHDT and YNNKEL (reference sequence). CDR3 sequence reads: CASSQASWTGIYNSPLHF. The CDR3 coding sequence is TGTGCCAGCAGCCAAGCGTCGTGGACAGGGATTTATAATTCACCCCTCCACTTT.

CDR3 loop: CASSPGQGGNTEAFF. CDR3 sequence (DNA): TGTGCCAGCAGTCCTGGACAGGGGGGGAACACTGAAGCTTTCTTT. This chain joins TRBV6-6 and TRBJ1-1; 10 bases are a match to TRBD1. After removal of 5 bases from V and 1 base from J, the junction contained 4 bases not matched to a gene. CDR1 and CDR2 (germline): MNHNY, SVGAGI (reference sequence). The CDR3 loop spans 15 amino acids.

This chain connects TRBV19 to TRBJ2-5, with 10 bases fitting TRBD1. V dropped 5 bases and J dropped 2; count of bases not matched to a gene: 8. Germline V CDR1 and CDR2: LNHDA, SQIVND (reference sequence). The CDR3 spans 16 residues. The CDR3 reads CASSHLPGQGQETQYF. DNA of the CDR3: TGTGCCAGTAGTCATCTCCCGGGACAGGGGCAAGAGACCCAGTACTTC.

V and J are TRBV29-1 and TRBJ1-1; 7 nucleotides agree with TRBD1. In germline, CDR1 is SQVTM, CDR2 ANQGSEA. The CDR3 runs to 13 residues. With 6 bases clipped from V and 2 bases from J, the junction kept 6 bases outside the gene matches. The CDR3 DNA follows: TGCAGCGTCCGGACAGGTCTTAACACTGAAGCTTTCTTT. Translated, it gives CSVRTGLNTEAFF.

The chain recombines TRBV5-1 with TRBJ2-5, with 9 bases matching TRBD1. This CDR3 is built from 15 residues. J lost 2 bases, V lost 3 bases, and 5 bases had no gene match. Per germline, CDR1 SGHRS and CDR2 YFSETQ. The CDR3 DNA follows: TGCGCCAGCAGCTCGGGGACAGGGAATCAAGAGACCCAGTACTTC. Amino acid sequence: CASSSGTGNQETQYF.

This sequence joins TRBV19 and TRBJ1-5, with D maybe TRBD1 (6 bases). This CDR3 spans 16 amino acids. The V end was cut by 4 bases, the J end by 4 bases, with 17 bases between. Germline V gives CDR1 LNHDA, CDR2 SQIVND (reference sequence). In nucleotides, the CDR3 is TGTGCCAGTAGTAGGGAACGGGGGGCACTGAATCAGCCCCAGCATTTT. Amino acid sequence: CASSRERGALNQPQHF.

V gene TRBV28 combines with J gene TRBJ2-7, with TRBD1 identical over 7 bases. Germline V gene data show CDR1 as MDHEN and CDR2 as SYDVKM. The CDR3 consists of 14 residues. Unmatched junction bases numbered 10, after V lost 6 bases and J lost 5 bases. This CDR3 is CASSKTGRAHEQYF. In DNA form, the CDR3 reads TGTGCCAGCAGCAAGACAGGGCGCGCCCACGAGCAGTACTTC.

The CDR3 bases are TGCGCCAGCAGTCACGGACAGGGGATTTCACCCCTCCACTTT. Translation gives CASSHGQGISPLHF. The rearrangement joins TRBV10-2 to TRBJ1-6; 9 nucleotides match TRBD1. V lost 5 bases and J lost 9; bases outside the gene matches: 5. The CDR3 loop spans 14 amino acids. Germline assignment: CDR1 WSHSY and CDR2 SAAADI.

The chain is built from TRBV7-6 and TRBJ1-3; D gene ambiguous. CDR1 and CDR2 from the germline V gene are SGHVS and FNYEAQ. Trimming left V 4 bases short and J 0 bases short, with 19 bases between. This CDR3 is built from 18 residues. In DNA, the CDR3 is TGTGCCAGCAGCTCACCTCCGGCAGGCCTGAGCTCTGGAAACACCATATATTTT. It encodes CASSSPPAGLSSGNTIYF.

The chain recombines TRBV5-6 with TRBJ2-3; 10 positions agree with TRBD2. Looked up from germline, CDR1 is SGHDT and CDR2 is YYEEEE. V lost 0 bases to trimming and J lost 5 bases; unmatched junction nucleotides: 6. The CDR3 has 16 amino acids. This CDR3 is CASSLVLAGGGDTQYF. In nucleotides, the CDR3 is TGTGCCAGCAGCTTGGTTTTAGCGGGGGGTGGAGATACGCAGTATTTT.

The J gene is TRBJ1-6, the V gene TRBV5-1; possible D gene TRBD1, 6 bases. The CDR3 totals 14 residues. CDR1 is SGHRS and CDR2 is YFSETQ in the germline V gene. Trimming took 2 bases from V and 8 from J, leaving 11 bases between them. The CDR3 is CASSLRDTDSPLHF. The CDR3 bases are TGCGCCAGCAGCTTACGGGACACTGATTCACCCCTCCACTTT.

The V call is TRBV11-2, the J call TRBJ2-7, with a tentative D call TRBD2 (5 bases). V lost 4 bases and J 0 bases, leaving 7 bases between the germline ends. The CDR3 consists of 13 residues. Per germline, CDR1 SGHAT and CDR2 FQNNGV. This chain's CDR3 is CASSSDSSYEQYF. CDR3 nucleotides: TGTGCCAGCAGCTCGGACTCCTCCTACGAGCAGTACTTC.